The entry below describes one T cell receptor beta chain. Its antigen remains unidentified. No base-level quality is on record; no much larger clone is a single base apart. The sample comes from a study of blood T cell repertoires in COVID-19 (dated by TCRdb to the early 2020s). Study-level background: The collaborator samples originated in the United States, Italy and Spain and spanned the acute and convalescent phases of COVID-19. Where HLA class I and class II types were available, the types were taken from metadata supplied by the sample provider, not from assay-based typing. The prospective study material was composed of cDNA or gDNA derived from T cells, B-cell-depleted T cells, or PBMCs. The dataset comprised deeply sampled blood TCRbeta repertoires from subjects exposed to, actively infected with, or recovered from COVID-19. A de-identified subject ID, COVID-19 status, age in years and sex were almost always included in the sample metadata. The repertoires were made available in a free public database intended to serve as a resource for research on the immune response to SARS-CoV-2. Samples came from the ongoing ImmuneRACE study (first 160 participants) plus 1,254 subjects from 6 global collaborators.

What the study reported, not specific to this receptor: How much clinical and demographic metadata was included differed by source and by participant, and the metadata was provided uncurated.

TCRbeta CDR3 regions were amplified from genomic DNA using the immunoSEQ Assay, a bias-controlled multiplex PCR. As for the original processing: Within the assay, amplification of reference gene primers was used to estimate how many nucleated cells each sample contained. To quantify the absolute abundance of each unique TCRbeta CDR3 rearrangement, sequence reads were collapsed and filtered. For each sample, productive Simpson clonality was calculated by taking the square root of Simpson's diversity index across productive rearrangements. TCRdb carries this immuneACCESS record with in-frame sequences only. Its versions omit some clonotypes, under half of them owing to an unresolved V gene in the studies checked, with the rest unexplained. The V and J calls and clone size were taken over from that table, and D and trimming were inferred from the DNA. This sample lists about 70,000 clones; approximately 90% were detected once. The biggest ten clones account for around 1.3% of the sample.

Looking up the germline V gene (reference sequence) yields CDR1 LNHDA and CDR2 SQIVND. From the cysteine up to the phenylalanine, the CDR3 has a length of 14 residues. The DNA shown is the 42-base CDR3, in frame from base 1. The junction carries 11 bases between V and J, which are trimmed by 5 bases and 1 base respectively. The collaborating institutions used their own protocols to collect whole blood in K2EDTA tubes. For TCRbeta analysis, collaborators shipped samples as frozen whole blood, isolated PBMCs, or DNA extracted from either of those sample types. The sample comprised peripheral blood. The receptor comes from a human donor in a cohort sampled during active COVID-19. The V and J genes are TRBV19 and TRBJ1-2; tentative D gene TRBD1, with 6 bases matching. The sequenced DNA: TGTGCCAGTAGTGTCGGACAGCATAACTATGGCTACACCTTC. This yields the protein CASSVGQHNYGYTF. The CDR3, completed at both ends by the reference TRBV19 and TRBJ1-2 genes, gives the full variable domain DGGITQSPKYLFRKEGQNVTLSCEQNLNHDAMYWYRQDPGQGLRLIYYSQIVNDFQKGDIAEGYSVSREKKESFPLTVTSAQKNPTAFYLCASSVGQHNYGYTFGSGTRLTVV.